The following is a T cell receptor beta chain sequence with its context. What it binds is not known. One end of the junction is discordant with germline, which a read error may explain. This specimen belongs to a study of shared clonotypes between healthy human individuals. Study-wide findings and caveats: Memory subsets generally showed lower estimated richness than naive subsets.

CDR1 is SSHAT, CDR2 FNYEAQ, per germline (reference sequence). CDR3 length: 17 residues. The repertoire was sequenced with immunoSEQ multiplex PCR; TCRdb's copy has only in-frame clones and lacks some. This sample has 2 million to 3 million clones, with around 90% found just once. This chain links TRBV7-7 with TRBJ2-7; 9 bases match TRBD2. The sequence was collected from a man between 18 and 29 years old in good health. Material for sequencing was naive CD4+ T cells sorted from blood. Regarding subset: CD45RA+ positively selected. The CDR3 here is CASSASLAGKSTYEQYF. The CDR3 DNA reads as TGTGCTAGCAGCGCGTCTCTAGCGGGGAAAAGCACCTACGAGCAGTACTTC. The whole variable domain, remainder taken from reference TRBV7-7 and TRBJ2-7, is GAGVSQSPRYKVTKRGQDVTLRCDPISSHATLYWYQQALGQGPEFLTYFNYEAQPDKSGLPSDRFSAERPEGSISTLTIQRTEQRDSAMYRCASSASLAGKSTYEQYFGPGTRLTVT.